These T cell receptor beta chains were read from a single sample in a study of prognosis after radiotherapy for stage I lung cancer. TCRdb reprocessed the multiplex PCR reads with MiXCR, giving one entry per CDR3 protein. Altogether about 51,000 distinct CDR3 sequences are present, roughly 35% being singletons, with the ten largest covering 9.2%. Specimen: PBMCs, collected before or after stereotactic body radiation therapy (not recorded which). These receptors were obtained from a donor aged 50 or older with non-small cell lung cancer. CDR3s include the opening cysteine and the closing phenylalanine or tryptophan. The order of the fields is clone size, J gene, CDR3 length, D gene, V gene, CDR3 protein, CDR3 DNA. D genes are given only for firm matches. Not all rows give a size; the values are once, few, many and, for expanded clones, a class.

clone size: many
J gene: TRBJ1-2
CDR3 length: 12
D gene: NA
V gene: TRBV6-2/TRBV6-3
CDR3 protein: CASSQRSYGYTF
CDR3 DNA: TGTGCCAGCAGTCAGAGATCCTATGGCTACACCTTC

clone size: many
J gene: TRBJ2-7
CDR3 length: 14
D gene: NA
V gene: TRBV2
CDR3 protein: CASSPWRGGNEQYF
CDR3 DNA: TGTGCCAGTTCCCCATGGAGGGGCGGGAACGAGCAGTACTTC

clone size: many
J gene: TRBJ1-5
CDR3 length: 15
D gene: NA
V gene: TRBV19
CDR3 protein: CASSIRGAGNQPQHF
CDR3 DNA: TGTGCCAGTAGTATACGGGGGGCAGGGAATCAGCCCCAGCATTTT

clone size: NA
J gene: TRBJ2-3
CDR3 length: 12
D gene: NA
V gene: TRBV7-9
CDR3 protein: CARTGIADTQYF
CDR3 DNA: TGTGCCAGAACGGGGATAGCAGATACGCAGTATTTT

clone size: NA
J gene: TRBJ1-3
CDR3 length: 15
D gene: TRBD1
V gene: TRBV19
CDR3 protein: CASSGQANSGNTIYF
CDR3 DNA: TGTGCCAGTAGCGGACAGGCGAACTCTGGAAACACCATATATTTT

clone size: few
J gene: TRBJ2-2
CDR3 length: 16
D gene: NA
V gene: TRBV7-8
CDR3 protein: CASSYTVGLNTVELFF
CDR3 DNA: TGTGCCAGCAGCTACACTGTGGGGCTGAACACCGTGGAGCTGTTTTTT

clone size: many
J gene: TRBJ2-2
CDR3 length: 15
D gene: TRBD2
V gene: TRBV6-1
CDR3 protein: CASTRGLPYTGELFF
CDR3 DNA: TGTGCCAGCACGAGGGGACTACCTTACACCGGGGAGCTGTTTTTT

clone size: many
J gene: TRBJ2-1
CDR3 length: 14
D gene: NA
V gene: TRBV11-2
CDR3 protein: CASSRSSSYNEQFF
CDR3 DNA: TGTGCCAGCAGCCGGAGTAGCTCCTACAATGAGCAGTTCTTC

clone size: many
J gene: TRBJ2-3
CDR3 length: 14
D gene: NA
V gene: TRBV9
CDR3 protein: CASSVEGRLDTQYF
CDR3 DNA: TGTGCCAGCAGCGTAGAAGGACGGCTGGATACGCAGTATTTT

clone size: many
J gene: TRBJ2-2
CDR3 length: 16
D gene: NA
V gene: TRBV5-1
CDR3 protein: CASSLGPAGVTGELFF
CDR3 DNA: TGCGCCAGCAGCTTGGGCCCCGCAGGGGTCACCGGGGAGCTGTTTTTT

clone size: many
J gene: TRBJ1-1
CDR3 length: 14
D gene: NA
V gene: TRBV20-1
CDR3 protein: CSARGYDLDTEAFF
CDR3 DNA: TGCAGTGCTAGAGGGTATGACCTGGACACTGAAGCTTTCTTT

clone size: many
J gene: TRBJ1-1
CDR3 length: 15
D gene: NA
V gene: TRBV20-1
CDR3 protein: CSARDLKRGNTEAFF
CDR3 DNA: TGCAGTGCTAGAGACCTCAAACGGGGGAACACTGAAGCTTTCTTT

clone size: medium-sized
J gene: TRBJ2-7
CDR3 length: 15
D gene: TRBD1
V gene: TRBV11-2
CDR3 protein: CASSSGRTGTYEQYF
CDR3 DNA: TGTGCCAGCAGCTCCGGAAGGACAGGGACCTACGAGCAGTACTTC

clone size: many
J gene: TRBJ2-1
CDR3 length: 15
D gene: TRBD1
V gene: TRBV28
CDR3 protein: CASSRPRQGVDEQFF
CDR3 DNA: TGTGCCAGCAGTCGACCCCGACAGGGGGTGGATGAGCAGTTCTTC

clone size: many
J gene: TRBJ2-7
CDR3 length: 15
D gene: NA
V gene: TRBV4-1
CDR3 protein: CASSQDLVSSYEQYF
CDR3 DNA: TGCGCCAGCAGCCAAGATCTAGTGTCCTCCTACGAGCAGTACTTC

clone size: NA
J gene: TRBJ1-6
CDR3 length: 17
D gene: NA
V gene: TRBV6-2/TRBV6-3
CDR3 protein: CASRRAPGGSYNSPLHF
CDR3 DNA: TGTGCCAGCAGAAGGGCCCCCGGGGGCTCCTATAATTCACCCCTCCACTTT

clone size: many
J gene: TRBJ2-1
CDR3 length: 15
D gene: TRBD2
V gene: TRBV2
CDR3 protein: CASRGGFSGRVEQFF
CDR3 DNA: TGTGCCAGCAGAGGGGGTTTTAGCGGGAGGGTTGAGCAGTTCTTC

clone size: many
J gene: TRBJ2-7
CDR3 length: 13
D gene: NA
V gene: TRBV9
CDR3 protein: CASSVAGGHEQYF
CDR3 DNA: TGTGCCAGCAGCGTAGCAGGAGGCCACGAGCAGTACTTC

clone size: many
J gene: TRBJ1-1
CDR3 length: 14
D gene: NA
V gene: TRBV19
CDR3 protein: CASSIGVFGTEAFF
CDR3 DNA: TGTGCCAGTAGTATCGGTGTTTTTGGCACTGAAGCTTTCTTT

clone size: many
J gene: TRBJ1-5
CDR3 length: 14
D gene: NA
V gene: TRBV5-1
CDR3 protein: CASSIGTGNQPQHF
CDR3 DNA: TGCGCCAGCAGCATCGGGACCGGCAATCAGCCCCAGCATTTT

clone size: many
J gene: TRBJ2-1
CDR3 length: 16
D gene: TRBD2
V gene: TRBV10-2
CDR3 protein: CASMTRTSYSYNEQFF
CDR3 DNA: TGCGCCAGCATGACCAGGACTAGTTACTCCTACAATGAGCAGTTCTTC

clone size: NA
J gene: TRBJ2-1
CDR3 length: 14
D gene: NA
V gene: TRBV20-1
CDR3 protein: CSARGVLAVREQFF
CDR3 DNA: TGCAGTGCTAGAGGGGTACTAGCTGTACGGGAGCAGTTCTTC

clone size: few
J gene: TRBJ1-1
CDR3 length: 15
D gene: TRBD1
V gene: TRBV7-9
CDR3 protein: CASSARQGSSSEAFF
CDR3 DNA: TGTGCCAGCAGCGCCAGACAGGGCTCATCTTCCGAAGCTTTCTTT

clone size: NA
J gene: TRBJ2-3
CDR3 length: 16
D gene: NA
V gene: TRBV7-3
CDR3 protein: CASSLRQGRIGDTQYF
CDR3 DNA: TGTGCCAGCAGCTTACGCCAGGGTAGGATTGGTGATACGCAGTATTTT

clone size: many
J gene: TRBJ1-2
CDR3 length: 14
D gene: NA
V gene: TRBV4-3
CDR3 protein: CASSQDTQAYGYTF
CDR3 DNA: TGCGCCAGCAGCCAAGATACCCAGGCATATGGCTACACCTTC

clone size: many
J gene: TRBJ1-5
CDR3 length: 15
D gene: NA
V gene: TRBV6-1
CDR3 protein: CASNPTELGYQPQHF
CDR3 DNA: TGTGCCAGCAATCCAACAGAGTTGGGATATCAGCCCCAGCATTTT

clone size: many
J gene: TRBJ2-3
CDR3 length: 13
D gene: NA
V gene: TRBV24-1
CDR3 protein: CATSDASTDTQYF
CDR3 DNA: TGTGCCACCAGTGATGCATCTACAGATACGCAGTATTTT

clone size: many
J gene: TRBJ2-5
CDR3 length: 13
D gene: TRBD2
V gene: TRBV20-1
CDR3 protein: CSAPAGGGETQYF
CDR3 DNA: TGCAGTGCCCCGGCGGGGGGAGGGGAGACCCAGTACTTC

clone size: many
J gene: TRBJ2-2
CDR3 length: 18
D gene: TRBD2
V gene: TRBV28
CDR3 protein: CASSIQLGTSGKRRELFF
CDR3 DNA: TGTGCCAGCAGTATTCAACTGGGGACTAGCGGGAAAAGGCGGGAGCTGTTTTTT

clone size: many
J gene: TRBJ1-1
CDR3 length: 15
D gene: TRBD1
V gene: TRBV20-1
CDR3 protein: CSARLPGTGNTEAFF
CDR3 DNA: TGCAGTGCTAGATTGCCCGGGACAGGGAACACTGAAGCTTTCTTT

clone size: many
J gene: TRBJ2-2
CDR3 length: 12
D gene: NA
V gene: TRBV7-6
CDR3 protein: CASSLEAGELFF
CDR3 DNA: TGTGCCAGCAGCTTAGAGGCCGGGGAGCTGTTTTTT

clone size: many
J gene: TRBJ2-4
CDR3 length: 15
D gene: NA
V gene: TRBV6-1
CDR3 protein: CASRGNRAGENIQYF
CDR3 DNA: TGTGCCAGCCGGGGAAACAGGGCGGGAGAAAACATTCAGTACTTC

clone size: few
J gene: TRBJ2-1
CDR3 length: 13
D gene: NA
V gene: TRBV29-1
CDR3 protein: CSVLREAREEQFF
CDR3 DNA: TGCAGCGTTTTAAGGGAGGCAAGAGAAGAGCAGTTCTTC

clone size: many
J gene: TRBJ2-5
CDR3 length: 15
D gene: NA
V gene: TRBV24-1
CDR3 protein: CATSDFSGAREAQYF
CDR3 DNA: TGTGCCACCAGTGATTTCTCAGGGGCAAGAGAGGCCCAGTACTTC

clone size: many
J gene: TRBJ1-1
CDR3 length: 15
D gene: NA
V gene: TRBV19
CDR3 protein: CASRSEDRLNTEAFF
CDR3 DNA: TGTGCCAGTCGATCCGAGGACCGACTGAACACTGAAGCTTTCTTT

clone size: many
J gene: TRBJ2-1
CDR3 length: 16
D gene: TRBD2
V gene: TRBV20-1
CDR3 protein: CSARSTSGSSYNEQFF
CDR3 DNA: TGCAGTGCTAGATCGACTAGCGGGAGCTCCTACAATGAGCAGTTCTTC

clone size: many
J gene: TRBJ1-3
CDR3 length: 15
D gene: NA
V gene: TRBV28
CDR3 protein: CASSPTPQGWHTIYF
CDR3 DNA: TGTGCCAGCAGTCCCACGCCCCAGGGCTGGCACACCATATATTTT

clone size: many
J gene: TRBJ2-4
CDR3 length: 14
D gene: NA
V gene: TRBV7-8
CDR3 protein: CASSYGGGGNIQYF
CDR3 DNA: TGTGCCAGCAGCTACGGAGGGGGAGGAAACATTCAGTACTTC

clone size: many
J gene: TRBJ1-1
CDR3 length: 11
D gene: TRBD1
V gene: TRBV6-4
CDR3 protein: CASRDRGEAFF
CDR3 DNA: TGTGCCAGCAGGGACAGGGGTGAAGCTTTCTTT

clone size: NA
J gene: TRBJ1-4
CDR3 length: 15
D gene: TRBD1
V gene: TRBV12-3/TRBV12-4
CDR3 protein: CASSPGQVRYEKLFF
CDR3 DNA: TGTGCCAGCAGTCCTGGACAGGTCCGTTATGAAAAACTGTTTTTT

clone size: NA
J gene: TRBJ2-5
CDR3 length: 12
D gene: NA
V gene: TRBV28
CDR3 protein: CATEGRVVTQYF
CDR3 DNA: TGTGCCACGGAAGGCAGGGTGGTGACCCAGTACTTC

clone size: NA
J gene: TRBJ2-1
CDR3 length: 18
D gene: NA
V gene: TRBV18
CDR3 protein: CASSRGHGLMSSYNEQFF
CDR3 DNA: TGTGCCAGCTCACGGGGACATGGGCTTATGAGCTCCTACAATGAGCAGTTCTTC

clone size: many
J gene: TRBJ2-3
CDR3 length: 13
D gene: TRBD2
V gene: TRBV9
CDR3 protein: CASSGLARDTQYF
CDR3 DNA: TGTGCCAGCAGCGGACTAGCTAGGGATACGCAGTATTTT

clone size: NA
J gene: TRBJ2-5
CDR3 length: 14
D gene: NA
V gene: TRBV5-4
CDR3 protein: CASSLRGELETQYF
CDR3 DNA: TGTGCCAGCAGCTTGAGAGGAGAGTTGGAGACCCAGTACTTC

clone size: many
J gene: TRBJ1-2
CDR3 length: 13
D gene: TRBD1
V gene: TRBV2
CDR3 protein: CAGTGQQNYGYTF
CDR3 DNA: TGTGCCGGCACGGGACAGCAAAACTATGGCTACACCTTC

clone size: many
J gene: TRBJ2-6
CDR3 length: 16
D gene: NA
V gene: TRBV7-2
CDR3 protein: CASSPPVRAGANVLTF
CDR3 DNA: TGTGCCAGCAGCCCTCCGGTGCGGGCTGGGGCCAACGTCCTGACTTTC

clone size: many
J gene: TRBJ1-1
CDR3 length: 14
D gene: TRBD1
V gene: TRBV2
CDR3 protein: CASQGARVNTEAFF
CDR3 DNA: TGTGCCAGCCAGGGGGCGCGGGTGAACACTGAAGCTTTCTTT

clone size: many
J gene: TRBJ1-6
CDR3 length: 13
D gene: NA
V gene: TRBV19
CDR3 protein: CASSIGRSSPLHF
CDR3 DNA: TGTGCCAGTAGTATAGGCAGGTCTTCACCCCTCCACTTT

clone size: once
J gene: TRBJ1-2
CDR3 length: 14
D gene: NA
V gene: TRBV6-2/TRBV6-3
CDR3 protein: CASSEGTSIYGYTF
CDR3 DNA: TGTGCCAGCAGTGAAGGGACATCGATTTATGGCTACACCTTC

clone size: many
J gene: TRBJ2-2
CDR3 length: 15
D gene: TRBD2
V gene: TRBV2
CDR3 protein: CASSGVAGETGELFF
CDR3 DNA: TGTGCCAGCAGTGGGGTAGCGGGAGAAACCGGGGAGCTGTTTTTT

clone size: NA
J gene: TRBJ2-4
CDR3 length: 16
D gene: TRBD2
V gene: TRBV5-1
CDR3 protein: CASSPAGTLAKNIQYF
CDR3 DNA: TGCGCCAGCAGCCCAGCGGGAACACTTGCCAAAAACATTCAGTACTTC

clone size: NA
J gene: TRBJ1-5
CDR3 length: 14
D gene: NA
V gene: TRBV30
CDR3 protein: CAWKRQNSNQPQHF
CDR3 DNA: TGTGCCTGGAAAAGACAGAATAGCAATCAGCCCCAGCATTTT

clone size: once
J gene: TRBJ1-2
CDR3 length: 15
D gene: NA
V gene: TRBV18
CDR3 protein: CANSPEADERYGYTF
CDR3 DNA: TGTGCCAACTCCCCCGAGGCAGATGAACGTTATGGCTACACCTTC